This record covers a single TCR beta chain. Its antigen is not known. Some clones are missing from TCRdb's copy, which holds only in-frame ones; the method was immunoSEQ multiplex PCR. This table holds 7,500 to 9,000 clones, around 67% found once. Normal lung was taken at the farthest possible site, at least 3 cm from tumour. Template was genomic DNA from frozen, unsorted single-cell suspensions. The sample comes from a study of immune cell composition in non-small cell lung cancer. Study summary: Histologic subtype was mainly adenocarcinoma or squamous cell carcinoma.

Study-level findings and limits: It was not proven that tumour-reactive clones equal dominant tumour-associated clones. No significant correlation existed between pack-years smoked and tumour clonality.

J gave up 5 bases and V 2 bases, and 7 bases lay outside the gene matches. Germline CDR1 SGHRS, CDR2 YFSETQ. The CDR3 is made up of 15 amino acids. The specimen was non-adjacent lung tissue. The rearrangement links TRBV5-1 to TRBJ2-5, with 9 bases aligning to TRBD1. The TCR was taken from a human donor with non-small cell lung cancer. The CDR3 sequence is CASSFGDRVEETQYF. The DNA for the CDR3 is TGCGCCAGCAGCTTCGGGGACAGGGTTGAGGAGACCCAGTACTTC.